Listed here are 26 T cell receptor beta chains from one sample, sequenced in a study of blood T cell repertoires in COVID-19. Repertoires were generated with immunoSEQ multiplex PCR, while TCRdb's copy carries only in-frame clones and drops some. The sample includes 130,000 to 150,000 clones, about 83% of them seen just once. The sequencing input was PBMCs or T cells enriched from blood (not recorded which). The source of these receptors is a woman between 50 and 59 years old who had been exposed to COVID-19.

The rearrangement links TRBV27 to TRBJ2-5, with TRBD2 identical over 14 bases. CDR1 is MNHEY, CDR2 SMNVEV, per germline (reference sequence). Unmatched junction bases numbered 12, after V lost 2 bases and J lost 4 bases. This CDR3 has 19 amino acids. This CDR3 reads CASSLTGTSGSRPRETQYF. As DNA, the CDR3 is TGTGCCAGCAGTTTAACCGGGACTAGCGGGAGCCGCCCTCGAGAGACCCAGTACTTC.

The rearrangement links TRBV28 to TRBJ1-6, with D possibly TRBD1 on 5 matching bases. V shed 4 bases and J shed 11 bases, with 9 bases lying between them. The CDR3 consists of 12 residues. Looked up from germline, CDR1 is MDHEN and CDR2 is SYDVKM. CDR3 in amino acids: CASSSGFPPLHF. The CDR3 DNA reads as TGTGCCAGCAGTTCAGGGTTTCCACCCCTCCACTTT.

V gene TRBV7-2 combines with J gene TRBJ1-2; 9 bases align to TRBD1. Germline assignment: CDR1 SGHTA and CDR2 FQGNSA. Losses at the gene ends were 2 bases for V and 7 bases for J; bases not matched to a gene: 2. The CDR3 runs 13 residues. The CDR3 spells CASSLNRGLGYTF. The CDR3, as DNA: TGTGCCAGCAGCTTAAACAGGGGGCTTGGCTACACCTTC.

This chain connects TRBV3-1 (or the pseudogene TRBV3-2) to TRBJ2-5; 7 nucleotides agree with TRBD2. The junction had 16 bases not matched to a gene; V was cut back by 3 bases and J by 3 bases. The germline gives CDR1 LGHDT, CDR2 YNNKEL (reference sequence). This CDR3 spans 18 amino acids. The CDR3: CASSHSGGGKGSKETQYF. The CDR3 coding sequence is TGTGCCAGCAGCCACTCTGGGGGGGGTAAAGGCTCAAAAGAGACCCAGTACTTC.

The V and J genes are TRBV1 and TRBJ2-7; TRBD1, as called in the table, went unchecked against the DNA. TRBV1 is flagged as a pseudogene. There are 13 residues in the CDR3. CDR3 in DNA: TGCACCAGCAGCTCGGGACACCCCCACGAGCAGTACTTC. This sequence encodes CTSSSGHPHEQYF.

This chain uses TRBV6-1 with TRBJ1-3; 8 bases agree with TRBD1. Germline-derived CDR1 and CDR2 are MNHNS and SASEGT. Unmatched junction bases numbered 3, after V lost 3 bases and J lost 2 bases. The CDR3 is 15 amino acids. The CDR3: CASSDGQGTGNTIYF. CDR3 DNA sequence: TGTGCCAGCAGTGATGGACAGGGAACTGGAAACACCATATATTTT.

The chain joins TRBV2 to TRBJ1-4, with TRBD1 identical over 7 bases. J was trimmed by 5 bases and V by 5 bases; bases with no gene match: 8. Germline CDR1 and CDR2: SNHLY and FYNNEI. The CDR3 sequence is 15 residues long. CDR3 sequence: CASSPDRVWNEKLFF. In nucleotides, the CDR3 is TGTGCCAGCAGTCCAGACAGGGTATGGAATGAAAAACTGTTTTTT.

The chain links TRBV5-1 to TRBJ2-1, with D possibly being TRBD1 (5 bases). This CDR3 contains 14 residues. Germline V gene lookup returns CDR1 SGHRS and CDR2 YFSETQ. With 6 bases removed from V and 5 bases from J, the gap between germline ends came to 15 bases. CDR3 residues: CASIQGPIHNEQFF. The CDR3 nucleotides read TGCGCCAGCATTCAGGGTCCTATCCACAATGAGCAGTTCTTC. The full variable domain, its missing parts supplied by reference TRBV5-1 and TRBJ2-1, is KAGVTQTPRYLIKTRGQQVTLSCSPISGHRSVSWYQQTPGQGLQFLFEYFSETQRNKGNFPGRFSGRQFSNSRSEMNVSTLELGDSALYLCASIQGPIHNEQFFGPGTRLTVL.

This CDR3 reads CASSIDLGLAGEDSYEQYF. The CDR3 region has the DNA TGTGCCAGTAGTATAGATCTGGGACTAGCGGGGGAGGACTCCTACGAGCAGTACTTC. The gene calls are TRBV19 and TRBJ2-7, with TRBD2 matching over 14 bases. The CDR3 has 19 amino acids. After removal of 0 bases from V and 0 bases from J, the junction contained 7 bases not matched to a gene. The V gene's germline CDR1 is LNHDA and CDR2 SQIVND (reference sequence).

V gene TRBV19 combines with J gene TRBJ2-1, with 7 bases matching TRBD2. V shed 4 bases, J shed 0 bases, and the junction held 9 bases outside the gene matches. Per the germline V gene, CDR1 is LNHDA and CDR2 is SQIVND (reference sequence). The length of the CDR3 is 17 residues. The CDR3 spells CASSTLSGQSSYNEQFF. CDR3 nucleotide sequence: TGTGCCAGTAGTACTCTTAGCGGGCAGAGCTCCTACAATGAGCAGTTCTTC.

The rearrangement uses TRBV3-1 (or the pseudogene TRBV3-2) and TRBJ2-1; the match to TRBD2 covers 12 bases. The ends lost 4 bases at V and 3 bases at J; junction bases unmatched: 1. The germline CDR1 and CDR2 sequences are LGHDT and YNNKEL (reference sequence). The length of the CDR3 is 15 residues. The chain's CDR3 is CASSPTSGGYNEQFF. Here the CDR3 DNA reads TGTGCCAGCAGCCCGACTAGCGGGGGCTACAATGAGCAGTTCTTC.

This chain uses TRBV30 with TRBJ1-3; maybe TRBD1 (6 bases). Trimming shortened V by 4 bases and J by 3 bases, and 13 bases separated the two germline ends. The CDR3 length is 14 residues. Germline loops: CDR1 GTSNPN, CDR2 SVGIG (reference sequence). The CDR3 coding sequence is TGTGCCTGGACCCGGGACATGTTTGGAAACACCATATATTTT. As protein: CAWTRDMFGNTIYF.

This CDR3 is CASSTGQLSEKLFF. In DNA form, the CDR3 reads TGTGCCAGCAGTACGGGACAGCTATCTGAAAAACTGTTTTTT. The rearrangement links TRBV6-5 to TRBJ1-4; TRBD1 matches 7 bases. Looked up from germline, CDR1 is MNHEY and CDR2 is SVGAGI. There are 14 residues in the CDR3. With 5 bases clipped from V and 7 bases from J, the junction kept 7 bases outside the gene matches.

The chain is built from TRBV3-1 (or the pseudogene TRBV3-2) and TRBJ2-3; 9 bases are a match to TRBD2. Per germline, CDR1 LGHDT and CDR2 YNNKEL (reference sequence). The CDR3 runs to 16 residues. The trim removed 0 bases at V and 2 bases at J, leaving 3 bases unmatched. This CDR3 reads CASSQDTGLATDTQYF. For the CDR3, the DNA is TGTGCCAGCAGCCAAGATACGGGACTAGCCACAGATACGCAGTATTTT.

This clone appeared a few times. The rearrangement joins TRBV4-3 to TRBJ1-4; weak D call: TRBD1 (5 bases). This CDR3 region has 17 residues. CDR1 and CDR2 from the germline V gene are LGHNA and YSLEER. V lost 0 bases, J lost 6 bases, and 17 bases lay in between. DNA for the CDR3: TGCGCCAGCAGCCAAGATTCCTCGGCAGGGAGGGATGAAAAACTGTTTTTT. Translating gives CASSQDSSAGRDEKLFF.

V is TRBV6-6 and J is TRBJ2-1; 7 bases map to TRBD2. CDR1 MNHNY and CDR2 SVGAGI come from the germline V gene (reference sequence). This CDR3 has 15 amino acids. V lost 4 bases, J lost 4 bases, and 7 bases stayed unmatched. The CDR3, as DNA: TGTGCCAGCAGTTTCTTCTCTAGCGGTTACAATGAGCAGTTCTTC. As protein: CASSFFSSGYNEQFF.

The rearrangement links TRBV4-1 to TRBJ2-7, with D perhaps matching TRBD2 (6 bases). Germline-derived CDR1 and CDR2 are MGHRA and YSYEKL. This CDR3 contains 15 residues. V was cut by 4 bases and J by 2 bases, with 15 bases left in between. The DNA for the CDR3 is TGCGCCAGCAGCCTTCGGCGGGGTAACACCTACGAGCAGTACTTC. This translates into CASSLRRGNTYEQYF.

The chain employs TRBV7-9 and TRBJ2-1; D remains unclear. V was pared by 1 base and J by 5 bases, with 12 bases between. CDR3 size: 15 residues. CDR1 is SEHNR and CDR2 is FQNEAQ in the germline V gene (reference sequence). Here the CDR3 reads CASSLVVAVDNEQFF. CDR3 in DNA: TGTGCCAGCAGCTTAGTGGTTGCGGTTGACAATGAGCAGTTCTTC. Together with reference TRBV7-9 and TRBJ2-1, the CDR3 gives the full variable domain: DTGVSQNPRHKITKRGQNVTFRCDPISEHNRLYWYRQTLGQGPEFLTYFQNEAQLEKSRLLSDRFSAERPKGSFSTLEIQRTEQGDSAMYLCASSLVVAVDNEQFFGPGTRLTVL.

This clone was counted a few times. This rearrangement joins TRBV12-3 or TRBV12-4 to TRBJ1-6; 8 nucleotides agree with TRBD1. CDR3 length: 13 amino acids. V was clipped by 5 bases and J by 11 bases; unmatched bases: 5. The CDR3 spells CASSRTGSAPLHF. The CDR3 coding sequence is TGTGCCAGCAGTCGGACAGGGTCCGCACCCCTCCACTTT.

This clone has a single count. The CDR3 DNA sequence: TGCGCCAGCAGCTTTACTAGCGGTGTGCAAGAGACCCAGTACTTC. Translated: CASSFTSGVQETQYF. The chain couples TRBV5-1 to TRBJ2-5, with TRBD2 matching over 8 bases. The V gene end was trimmed by 2 bases and the J gene end by 2 bases; junction bases not matched to a gene: 5. The CDR3 contains 15 residues. The germline V gene has CDR1 SGHRS and CDR2 YFSETQ. Looking up the rest from reference TRBV5-1 and TRBJ2-5 gives the full variable domain: KAGVTQTPRYLIKTRGQQVTLSCSPISGHRSVSWYQQTPGQGLQFLFEYFSETQRNKGNFPGRFSGRQFSNSRSEMNVSTLELGDSALYLCASSFTSGVQETQYFGPGTRLLVL.

The chain uses TRBV27 and TRBJ1-5; TRBD1 agrees at 7 bases. This CDR3 is 13 amino acids long. J gave up 6 bases and V 9 bases, and 8 bases lay outside the gene matches. Germline V CDR1 and CDR2: MNHEY, SMNVEV (reference sequence). CDR3 nucleotide sequence: TGTGCCAGACAGGGGTGGGGGCCTCAGCCCCAGCATTTT. Protein product: CARQGWGPQPQHF.

The V gene is TRBV6-6, the J gene TRBJ2-2; 11 bases align to TRBD2. The V segment lost 5 bases and the J segment 4 bases; nucleotides outside the gene matches: 12. Germline V gene lookup returns CDR1 MNHNY and CDR2 SVGAGI (reference sequence). This CDR3 has 18 amino acids. Written as DNA, the CDR3 is TGTGCCAGCAGTCCCCTCCAGCCTACTAGCGGGGGCACCGGGGAGCTGTTTTTT. Residues: CASSPLQPTSGGTGELFF.

V usage is TRBV10-3 and J usage is TRBJ1-3; D remains unclear. CDR3 size: 16 residues. The germline gives CDR1 ENHRY, CDR2 SYGVKD. Trimming cost V 0 bases and J 2 bases, with 11 bases left between them. Here the CDR3 reads CAISESQRSAGNTIYF. The CDR3 DNA reads as TGTGCCATCAGTGAGTCGCAGAGGTCAGCTGGAAACACCATATATTTT.

The chain is built from TRBV3-1 (or the pseudogene TRBV3-2) and TRBJ2-3, with 10 nucleotides matching TRBD2. Germline CDR1 reads LGHDT; CDR2 reads YNNKEL (reference sequence). J gave up 5 bases and V 1 base, and 12 bases lay outside the gene matches. CDR3 size: 18 residues. CDR3 in DNA: TGTGCCAGCAGCCAAGCCCCCCGGCTAGCGGGGGTGAAAGATACGCAGTATTTT. It encodes CASSQAPRLAGVKDTQYF.

This clone was counted ten times or more. The rearrangement links TRBV6-5 to TRBJ2-7, with D possibly matching TRBD1 (5 bases). V lost 7 bases and J 6 bases, leaving 19 bases between the germline ends. Germline CDR1 reads MNHEY; CDR2 reads SVGAGI. This CDR3 comprises 14 residues. The CDR3 DNA is TGTGCCAGCAATACCAACAGGTGGGGTGGCGAGCAGTACTTC. Amino acid sequence: CASNTNRWGGEQYF.

J is TRBJ2-1 and V is TRBV7-8, with TRBD2 matching 8 bases. This CDR3 region has 15 residues. J was trimmed by 5 bases and V by 8 bases; bases with no gene match: 11. The germline V gene encodes CDR1 SGHVS and CDR2 FQNEAQ. This CDR3 is CASSRSSGGNNEQFF. The DNA of the CDR3 is TGTGCCAGCTCCCGGTCCTCGGGGGGGAACAATGAGCAGTTCTTC.